Detailed here is one T cell receptor beta chain. Assay used: immunoSEQ multiplex PCR; TCRdb lists only in-frame clones, some missing. The data hold fewer than 400,000 clones, with roughly 90% observed a single time. The CDR3 extends over 11 amino acids. The germline V and J ends were trimmed by 3 bases and 8 bases, with 7 bases remaining between them. This record belongs to a study of blood T cell repertoires in COVID-19. Looking at the study overall: The United States, Italy and Spain supplied acute and convalescent COVID-19 samples. Sources were T cells, B-cell-depleted T cells, or PBMCs; the material itself was cDNA or gDNA.

Cohort allocation depended upon clinical history that participants reported. Before being deemed recovered, Cohort 3 donors had two negative PCRs, clearance, or symptom resolution. The TCR was taken from a man between 60 and 75 years old who had recovered from COVID-19. The sample consisted of PBMCs or T cells enriched from blood (not recorded which). The genes are TRBV12-3 or TRBV12-4 and TRBJ1-1; D unresolved. CDR3 nucleotides: TGTGCCAGCAGTTTTTTGCAGGAAGCTTTCTTT. As protein: CASSFLQEAFF.